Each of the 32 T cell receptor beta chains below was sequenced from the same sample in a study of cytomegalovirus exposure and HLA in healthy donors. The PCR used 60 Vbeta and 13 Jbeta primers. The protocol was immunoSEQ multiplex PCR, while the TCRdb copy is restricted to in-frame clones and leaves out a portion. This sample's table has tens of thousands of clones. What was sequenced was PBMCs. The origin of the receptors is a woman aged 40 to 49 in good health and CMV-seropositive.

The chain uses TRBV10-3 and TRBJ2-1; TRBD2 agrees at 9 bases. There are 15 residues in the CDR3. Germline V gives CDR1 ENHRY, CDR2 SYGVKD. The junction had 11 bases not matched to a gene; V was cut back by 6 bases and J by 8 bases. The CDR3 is CAIRELLAGPDEQFF. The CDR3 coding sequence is TGTGCCATCAGGGAACTTCTAGCGGGGCCGGATGAGCAGTTCTTC.

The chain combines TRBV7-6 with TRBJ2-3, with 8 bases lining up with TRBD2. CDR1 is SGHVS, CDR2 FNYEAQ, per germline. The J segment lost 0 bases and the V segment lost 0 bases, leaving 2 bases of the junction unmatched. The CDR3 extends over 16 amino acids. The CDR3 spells CASSLAAGVSTDTQYF. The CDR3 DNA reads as TGTGCCAGCAGCTTAGCAGCGGGAGTTAGCACAGATACGCAGTATTTT.

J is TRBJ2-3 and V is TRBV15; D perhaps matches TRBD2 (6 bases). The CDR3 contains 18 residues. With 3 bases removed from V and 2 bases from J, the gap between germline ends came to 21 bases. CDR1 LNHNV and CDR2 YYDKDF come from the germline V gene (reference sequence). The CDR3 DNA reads TGTGCCACCAGCAGGACAATGGAGGGGCAGGCTTCCACAGATACGCAGTATTTT. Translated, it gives CATSRTMEGQASTDTQYF.

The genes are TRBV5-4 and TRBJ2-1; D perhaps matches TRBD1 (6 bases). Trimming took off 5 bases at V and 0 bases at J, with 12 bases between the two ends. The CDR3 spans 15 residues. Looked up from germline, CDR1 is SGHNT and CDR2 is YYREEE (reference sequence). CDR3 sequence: CASRFDRSSYNEQFF. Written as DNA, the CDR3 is TGTGCCAGCAGGTTTGACAGGAGCTCCTACAATGAGCAGTTCTTC. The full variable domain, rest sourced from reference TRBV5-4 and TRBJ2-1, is ETGVTQSPTHLIKTRGQQVTLRCSSQSGHNTVSWYQQALGQGPQFIFQYYREEENGRGNFPPRFSGLQFPNYSSELNVNALELDDSALYLCASRFDRSSYNEQFFGPGTRLTVL.

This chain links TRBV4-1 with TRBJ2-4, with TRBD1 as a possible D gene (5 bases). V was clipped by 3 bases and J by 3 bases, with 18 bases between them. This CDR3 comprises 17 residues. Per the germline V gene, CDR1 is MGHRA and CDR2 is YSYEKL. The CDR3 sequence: CASSQPGRGRDKNIQYF. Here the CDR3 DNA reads TGCGCCAGCAGCCAGCCAGGAAGGGGAAGAGACAAAAACATTCAGTACTTC.

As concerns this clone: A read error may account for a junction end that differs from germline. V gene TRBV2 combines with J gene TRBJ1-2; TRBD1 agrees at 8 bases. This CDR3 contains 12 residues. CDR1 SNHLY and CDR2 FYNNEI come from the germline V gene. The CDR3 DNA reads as TGTGCCGGCAGGGGGCAGAGCTATGGCTACACCTTC. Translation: CAGRGQSYGYTF.

The CDR3, as DNA: TGTGCCAGCAGCCAACAGGGATTAAACGAAAAACTGTTTTTT. It specifies CASSQQGLNEKLFF. V is TRBV6-5 and J is TRBJ1-4; perhaps TRBD1 as D (6 bases). CDR1 and CDR2 (germline): MNHEY, SVGAGI. The V gene lost 6 bases and the J gene lost 8 bases, with 16 bases spanning the gap. The CDR3 consists of 14 residues.

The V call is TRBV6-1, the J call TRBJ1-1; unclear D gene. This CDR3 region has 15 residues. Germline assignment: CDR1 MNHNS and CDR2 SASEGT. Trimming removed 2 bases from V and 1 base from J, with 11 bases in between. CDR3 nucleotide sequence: TGTGCCAGCAGTGAAATTCGGGTTGGGAACACTGAAGCTTTCTTT. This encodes CASSEIRVGNTEAFF.

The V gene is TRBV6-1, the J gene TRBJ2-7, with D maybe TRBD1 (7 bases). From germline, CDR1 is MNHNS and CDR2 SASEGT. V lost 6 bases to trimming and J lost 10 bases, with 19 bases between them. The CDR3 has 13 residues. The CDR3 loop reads CASREGGQFTQYF. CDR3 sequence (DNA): TGTGCCAGCAGGGAGGGGGGACAGTTTACTCAGTACTTC.

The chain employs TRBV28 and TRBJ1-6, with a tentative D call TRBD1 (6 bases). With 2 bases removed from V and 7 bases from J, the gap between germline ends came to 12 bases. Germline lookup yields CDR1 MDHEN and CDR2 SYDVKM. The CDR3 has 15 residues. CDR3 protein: CASSLPLTGNSPLHF. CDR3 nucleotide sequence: TGTGCCAGCAGTTTACCCCTTACAGGGAATTCACCCCTCCACTTT.

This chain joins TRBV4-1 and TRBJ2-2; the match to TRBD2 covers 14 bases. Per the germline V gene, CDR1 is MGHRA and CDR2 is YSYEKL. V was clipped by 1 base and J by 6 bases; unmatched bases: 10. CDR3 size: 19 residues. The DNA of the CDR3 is TGCGCCAGCAGCCAAGGACTAGCGGGAGGGCAAGGTCGCGCCGGGGAGCTGTTTTTT. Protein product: CASSQGLAGGQGRAGELFF.

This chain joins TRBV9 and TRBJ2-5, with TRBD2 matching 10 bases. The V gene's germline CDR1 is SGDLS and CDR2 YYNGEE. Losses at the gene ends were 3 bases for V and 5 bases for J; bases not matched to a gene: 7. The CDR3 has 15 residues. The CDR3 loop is CASSGQRGGWETQYF. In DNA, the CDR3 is TGTGCCAGCAGCGGACAGCGGGGGGGCTGGGAGACCCAGTACTTC.

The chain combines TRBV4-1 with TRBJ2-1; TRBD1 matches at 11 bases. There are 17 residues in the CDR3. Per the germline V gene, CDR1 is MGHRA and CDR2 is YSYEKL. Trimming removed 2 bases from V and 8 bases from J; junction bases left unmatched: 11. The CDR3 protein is CASSQYSGTGGKYEQFF. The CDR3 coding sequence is TGCGCCAGCAGCCAATACAGCGGGACAGGGGGAAAATATGAGCAGTTCTTC.

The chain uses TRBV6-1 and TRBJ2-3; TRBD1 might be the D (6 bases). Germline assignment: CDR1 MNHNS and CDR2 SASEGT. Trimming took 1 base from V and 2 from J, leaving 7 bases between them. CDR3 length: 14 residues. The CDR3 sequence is CASSEGTVTDTQYF. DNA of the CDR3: TGTGCCAGCAGTGAAGGGACAGTCACAGATACGCAGTATTTT.

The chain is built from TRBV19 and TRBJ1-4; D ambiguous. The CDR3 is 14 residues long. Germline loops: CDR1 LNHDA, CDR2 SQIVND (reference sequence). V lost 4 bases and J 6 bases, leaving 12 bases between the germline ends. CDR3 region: CASSTRRHDEKLFF. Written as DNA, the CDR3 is TGTGCCAGTAGTACTCGGAGGCATGATGAAAAACTGTTTTTT. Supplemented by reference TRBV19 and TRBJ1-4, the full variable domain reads DGGITQSPKYLFRKEGQNVTLSCEQNLNHDAMYWYRQDPGQGLRLIYYSQIVNDFQKGDIAEGYSVSREKKESFPLTVTSAQKNPTAFYLCASSTRRHDEKLFFGSGTQLSVL.

CDR3 bases: TGTGCCAGCAGTCCCGTGGGGGGGCAGGTTGAAGCTTTCTTT. Amino acid sequence: CASSPVGGQVEAFF. This chain joins TRBV28 and TRBJ1-1; D might be TRBD1 (6 bases). V was trimmed by 5 bases and J by 7 bases, leaving 17 bases between them. The CDR3 is 14 amino acids. Germline assignment: CDR1 MDHEN and CDR2 SYDVKM.

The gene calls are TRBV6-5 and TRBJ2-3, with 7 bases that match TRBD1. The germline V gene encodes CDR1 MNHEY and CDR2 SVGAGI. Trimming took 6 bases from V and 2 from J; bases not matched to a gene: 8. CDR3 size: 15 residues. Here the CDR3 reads CASSPGTDLTDTQYF. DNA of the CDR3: TGTGCCAGCAGCCCAGGGACAGACCTCACAGATACGCAGTATTTT.

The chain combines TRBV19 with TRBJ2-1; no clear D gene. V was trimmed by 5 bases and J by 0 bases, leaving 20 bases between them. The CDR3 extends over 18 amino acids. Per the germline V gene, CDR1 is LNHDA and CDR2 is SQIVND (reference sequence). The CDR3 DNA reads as TGTGCCAGTAGTTCCCCGGTCCGGTTTTCAAGCTCCTACAATGAGCAGTTCTTC. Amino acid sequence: CASSSPVRFSSSYNEQFF.

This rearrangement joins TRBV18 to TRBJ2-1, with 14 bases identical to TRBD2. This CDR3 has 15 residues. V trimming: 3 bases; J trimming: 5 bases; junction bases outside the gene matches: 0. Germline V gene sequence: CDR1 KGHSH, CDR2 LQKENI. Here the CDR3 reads CASSPGLAGDNEQFF. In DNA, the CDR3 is TGTGCCAGCTCACCGGGACTAGCGGGGGACAATGAGCAGTTCTTC.

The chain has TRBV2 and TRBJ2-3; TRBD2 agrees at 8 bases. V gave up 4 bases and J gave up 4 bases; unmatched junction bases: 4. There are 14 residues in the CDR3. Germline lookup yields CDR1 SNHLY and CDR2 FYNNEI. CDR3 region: CASSGPGGSDTQYF. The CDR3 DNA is TGTGCCAGCAGTGGACCGGGGGGGTCAGATACGCAGTATTTT.

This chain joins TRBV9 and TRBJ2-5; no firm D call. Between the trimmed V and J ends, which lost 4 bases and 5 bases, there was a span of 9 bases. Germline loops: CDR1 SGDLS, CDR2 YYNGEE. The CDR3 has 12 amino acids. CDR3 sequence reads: CASSPTGETQYF. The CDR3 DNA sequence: TGTGCCAGCAGCCCCACCGGGGAGACCCAGTACTTC.

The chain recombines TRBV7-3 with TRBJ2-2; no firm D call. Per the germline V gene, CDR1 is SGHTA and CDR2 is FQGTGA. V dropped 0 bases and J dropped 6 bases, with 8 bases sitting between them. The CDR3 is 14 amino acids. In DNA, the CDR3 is TGTGCCAGCAGCTTAACGCGGAGCGCCGGGGAGCTGTTTTTT. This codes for CASSLTRSAGELFF.

The CDR3 nucleotides are TGTGCCATCAGCGTGGGGGGGAGCTCCTACAATGAGCAGTTCTTC. It translates to CAISVGGSSYNEQFF. The chain employs TRBV10-3 and TRBJ2-1; 7 bases fit TRBD2. The germline gives CDR1 ENHRY, CDR2 SYGVKD. The CDR3 is 15 residues long. V gave up 6 bases and J gave up 0 bases; unmatched junction bases: 5.

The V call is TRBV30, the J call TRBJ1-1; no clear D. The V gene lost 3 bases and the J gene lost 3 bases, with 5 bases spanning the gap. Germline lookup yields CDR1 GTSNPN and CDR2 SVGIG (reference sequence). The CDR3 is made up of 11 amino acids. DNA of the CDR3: TGTGCCTGGAGGCGGGACACTGAAGCTTTCTTT. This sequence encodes CAWRRDTEAFF.

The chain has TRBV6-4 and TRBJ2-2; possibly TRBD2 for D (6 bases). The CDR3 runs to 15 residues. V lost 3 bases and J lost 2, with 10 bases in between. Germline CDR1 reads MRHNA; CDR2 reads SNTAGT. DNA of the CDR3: TGTGCCAGCAGTGAGGCTAGCGACAACACCGGGGAGCTGTTTTTT. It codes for CASSEASDNTGELFF.

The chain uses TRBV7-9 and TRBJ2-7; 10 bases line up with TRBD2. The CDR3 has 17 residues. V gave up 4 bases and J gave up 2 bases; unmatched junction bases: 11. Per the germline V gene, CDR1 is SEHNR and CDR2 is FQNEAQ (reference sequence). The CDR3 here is CASSYGGRLAGAYEQYF. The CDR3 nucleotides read TGTGCCAGCAGCTACGGGGGAAGGCTAGCGGGGGCCTACGAGCAGTACTTC.

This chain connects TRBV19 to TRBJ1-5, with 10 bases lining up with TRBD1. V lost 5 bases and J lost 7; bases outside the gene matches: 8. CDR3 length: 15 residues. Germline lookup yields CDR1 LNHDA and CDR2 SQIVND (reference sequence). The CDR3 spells CASSYFGQGDQPQHF. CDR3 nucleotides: TGTGCCAGTAGTTATTTCGGACAGGGGGACCAGCCCCAGCATTTT.

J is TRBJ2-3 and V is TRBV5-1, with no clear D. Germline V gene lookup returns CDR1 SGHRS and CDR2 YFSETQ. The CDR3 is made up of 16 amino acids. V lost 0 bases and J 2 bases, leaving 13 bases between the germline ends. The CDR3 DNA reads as TGCGCCAGCAGCTTGGAAGGCCGAACTATCACAGATACGCAGTATTTT. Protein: CASSLEGRTITDTQYF.

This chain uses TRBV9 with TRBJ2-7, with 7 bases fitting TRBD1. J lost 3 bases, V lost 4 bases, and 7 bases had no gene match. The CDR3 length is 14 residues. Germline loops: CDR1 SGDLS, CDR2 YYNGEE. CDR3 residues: CASSTGTAHYEQYF. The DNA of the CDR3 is TGTGCCAGCAGCACGGGGACAGCCCACTACGAGCAGTACTTC.

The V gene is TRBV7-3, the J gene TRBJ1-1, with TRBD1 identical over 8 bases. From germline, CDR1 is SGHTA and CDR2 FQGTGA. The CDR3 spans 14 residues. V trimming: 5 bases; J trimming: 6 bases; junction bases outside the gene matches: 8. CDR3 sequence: CASSPTGEGAEAFF. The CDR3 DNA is TGTGCCAGCAGCCCGACAGGGGAAGGCGCTGAAGCTTTCTTT.

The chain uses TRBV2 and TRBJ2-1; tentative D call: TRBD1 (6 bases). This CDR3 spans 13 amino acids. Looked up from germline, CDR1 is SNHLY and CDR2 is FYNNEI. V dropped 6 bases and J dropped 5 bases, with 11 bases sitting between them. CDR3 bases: TGTGCCAGCAGGAGGGGGTTGAACAATGAGCAGTTCTTC. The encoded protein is CASRRGLNNEQFF.

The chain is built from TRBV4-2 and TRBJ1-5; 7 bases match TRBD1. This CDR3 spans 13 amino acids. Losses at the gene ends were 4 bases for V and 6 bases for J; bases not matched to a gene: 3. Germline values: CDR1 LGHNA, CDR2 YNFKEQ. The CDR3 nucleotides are TGTGCCAGCAGCCCTGACAGGGTTCAGCCCCAGCATTTT. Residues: CASSPDRVQPQHF.